Below are 6 T cell receptor beta chains sequenced from a single sample in a study of CD8+CD57+ T cells in acquired aplastic anemia. The study profiled TCR beta VDJ and CDR3 using genomic DNA as template. TCRdb ran MiXCR on the reads and lists one entry per CDR3 protein. This table holds 160,000 or so distinct CDR3 sequences, 71% found once. Only patients with CD8+CD57+ cell expansion on flow cytometry were chosen for sequencing. The sequenced material came from sorted CD4+, CD8+, or CD8+CD57+ T cells (not recorded which) from PBMCs. All receptors come from a human donor with aplastic anemia.

This sequence joins TRBV29-1 and TRBJ2-3, with D uncertain. Germline lookup yields CDR1 SQVTM and CDR2 ANQGSEA. The CDR3 extends over 11 amino acids. Trimming left V 4 bases short and J 4 bases short, with 6 bases between. CDR3 bases: TGCAGCGTTGGAGAGGCAGATACGCAGTATTTT. Amino acids: CSVGEADTQYF.

This rearrangement joins TRBV6-4 to TRBJ2-7, with 10 bases lining up with TRBD2. Germline V gene sequence: CDR1 MRHNA, CDR2 SNTAGT. The CDR3 is made up of 14 amino acids. V lost 3 bases to trimming and J lost 7 bases; unmatched junction nucleotides: 6. The CDR3 is CASSESGGAGEQYV. Written as DNA, the CDR3 is TGTGCCAGCAGTGAGAGCGGGGGGGCCGGTGAGCAGTACGTC.

This rearrangement joins TRBV19 to TRBJ1-1, with TRBD1 as a possible D gene (5 bases). This CDR3 is 13 amino acids long. V lost 4 bases and J lost 6, with 12 bases in between. Per the germline V gene, CDR1 is LNHDA and CDR2 is SQIVND (reference sequence). The CDR3 DNA sequence: TGTGCCAGTAGTAGCAGGGCGACCGCTGAAGCTTTCTTT. This gives the protein CASSSRATAEAFF.

This chain links TRBV15 with TRBJ1-6; D unresolved. V lost 3 bases and J lost 10, with 25 bases in between. Germline-derived CDR1 and CDR2 are LNHNV and YYDKDF (reference sequence). The CDR3 consists of 18 residues. The CDR3 sequence: CATSRRQQTSGLGSPLHF. DNA of the CDR3: TGTGCCACCAGCAGGAGACAACAGACCTCCGGTTTAGGCTCACCCCTCCACTTT.

This sequence joins TRBV25-1 and TRBJ2-7; no definite D call. The V gene's germline CDR1 is MGHDK and CDR2 SYGVNS. The V gene lost 4 bases and the J gene lost 3 bases, with 4 bases spanning the gap. CDR3 size: 11 residues. In DNA, the CDR3 is TGTGCCAGCAGTGCCTACTACGAGCAGTACTTC. Protein product: CASSAYYEQYF.

The chain links TRBV29-1 to TRBJ2-5; D gene ambiguous. The V end lost 6 bases, the J end lost 4 bases, and 12 bases lay between the germline ends. Germline V lookup: CDR1 SQVTM, CDR2 ANQGSEA. The CDR3 totals 12 residues. The CDR3 bases are TGCAGCGTAGTTTGGTCACGAGAGACCCAGTACTTC. It specifies CSVVWSRETQYF.